The 27 T cell receptor beta chains below all came from one sample that was sequenced in a study of beta chain features in type 1 diabetes. Reverse transcribing all isolated RNA meant expressed TCRB transcripts were sequenced. The data were produced by immunoSEQ multiplex PCR, yet TCRdb's version contains in-frame clones alone and is incomplete. The sample lists about 900,000 clones, roughly 15% occurring once. The sequenced sample was naive CD4+ T cells from blood. These receptor sequences come from a woman younger than 30 in good health.

CDR3 amino acids: CASSLGTSGLRETQYF. In nucleotides, the CDR3 is TGTGCCAGCAGCTTAGGGACTAGCGGGCTCCGGGAGACCCAGTACTTC. The chain combines TRBV7-2 with TRBJ2-5; the match to TRBD2 covers 11 bases. CDR3 size: 16 residues. V was clipped by 1 base and J by 5 bases; unmatched bases: 6. CDR1 and CDR2 from the germline V gene are SGHTA and FQGNSA.

CDR3 protein: CASSKGPKRASGANVLTF. The CDR3 nucleotides read TGTGCCAGCAGCAAGGGTCCAAAGAGGGCGTCCGGGGCCAACGTCCTGACTTTC. This chain joins TRBV21-1 and TRBJ2-6; no check of the table's D call, TRBD2, against the DNA was made. TRBV21-1 is an annotated pseudogene. This CDR3 is 18 amino acids long.

The V gene is TRBV18, the J gene TRBJ2-2; 9 nucleotides agree with TRBD2. The CDR3 extends over 16 amino acids. V trimming: 5 bases; J trimming: 4 bases; junction bases outside the gene matches: 8. Germline values: CDR1 KGHSH, CDR2 LQKENI. This chain's CDR3 is CASSYNSGRGTGELFF. The CDR3, as DNA: TGTGCCAGCTCATATAATAGCGGGAGAGGCACCGGGGAGCTGTTTTTT.

The chain recombines TRBV2 with TRBJ1-5; D not resolved. CDR3 length: 12 residues. Germline V CDR1 and CDR2: SNHLY, FYNNEI. The ends were cut back, 5 bases at V and 2 bases at J, with 4 bases in the middle. The CDR3 sequence: CASSPGNQPQHF. The CDR3 region has the DNA TGTGCCAGCAGTCCCGGCAATCAGCCCCAGCATTTT.

This clone was detected a few times. This chain connects TRBV28 to TRBJ2-5; 9 nucleotides line up with TRBD1. After removal of 3 bases from V and 5 bases from J, the junction contained 4 bases not matched to a gene. CDR3 length equals 14 residues. Germline V gene sequence: CDR1 MDHEN, CDR2 SYDVKM. The CDR3 region is CASSFYRGQETQYF. In DNA, the CDR3 is TGTGCCAGCAGTTTCTACAGGGGGCAGGAGACCCAGTACTTC.

There are a few counts of this clone. The rearrangement joins TRBV7-2 to TRBJ2-1; perhaps TRBD2 as D (5 bases). V was cut by 3 bases and J by 4 bases, with 25 bases left in between. CDR1 is SGHTA, CDR2 FQGNSA, per germline. This CDR3 spans 19 amino acids. The CDR3 loop is CASSFSVERTQTKYNEQFF. CDR3 DNA sequence: TGTGCCAGCAGCTTTTCGGTAGAAAGGACTCAAACAAAATACAATGAGCAGTTCTTC.

The chain is built from TRBV18 and TRBJ2-1; 11 nucleotides agree with TRBD2. J gave up 7 bases and V 5 bases, and 10 bases lay outside the gene matches. The CDR3 totals 16 residues. From germline, CDR1 is KGHSH and CDR2 LQKENI. CDR3: CASSSRTSGSFNEQFF. CDR3 in DNA: TGTGCCAGCTCATCACGTACTAGCGGGAGTTTTAATGAGCAGTTCTTC.

J is TRBJ2-7 and V is TRBV9; TRBD2 is a possible D gene (6 bases). This CDR3 contains 14 residues. Germline V lookup: CDR1 SGDLS, CDR2 YYNGEE. The V end was cut by 4 bases, the J end by 7 bases, with 18 bases between. The CDR3 loop is CASSTRDFTFEQYF. In nucleotides, the CDR3 is TGTGCCAGCAGCACCCGGGACTTCACCTTTGAGCAGTACTTC.

The rearrangement links TRBV4-2 to TRBJ2-3, with TRBD2 matching over 8 bases. The CDR3 runs to 16 residues. J lost 2 bases, V lost 0 bases, and 4 bases had no gene match. CDR1 is LGHNA and CDR2 is YNFKEQ in the germline V gene. CDR3 sequence reads: CASSQDLAGLTDTQYF. Here the CDR3 DNA reads TGTGCCAGCAGCCAAGATCTAGCGGGCCTCACAGATACGCAGTATTTT.

This clone was recorded a few times. The sample contains more than one DNA sequence encoding this CDR3. The gene calls are TRBV20-1 and TRBJ1-5; D remains unclear. Germline loops: CDR1 DFQATT, CDR2 SNEGSKA (reference sequence). There are 9 residues in the CDR3. With 6 bases removed from V and 7 bases from J, the gap between germline ends came to 4 bases. The CDR3 nucleotides are TGCAGTGCCGGGCAGCCCCAGCATTTT. Protein sequence: CSAGQPQHF.

V and J are TRBV11-2 and TRBJ2-2, with D possibly matching TRBD2 (6 bases). V lost 5 bases and J lost 4, with 17 bases in between. The CDR3 has 16 residues. CDR1 is SGHAT and CDR2 is FQNNGV in the germline V gene. This chain's CDR3 is CASSMRLGSSTGELFF. In nucleotides, the CDR3 is TGTGCCAGCAGCATGAGACTAGGGTCGAGCACCGGGGAGCTGTTTTTT.

The chain recombines TRBV28 with TRBJ2-2, with D possibly being TRBD1 (5 bases). The V gene's germline CDR1 is MDHEN and CDR2 SYDVKM. Trimming pared 0 bases from V and 9 bases from J, leaving 11 bases between. The CDR3 is made up of 14 amino acids. The CDR3 loop is CASSLWGPLRELFF. The CDR3 region has the DNA TGTGCCAGCAGTTTATGGGGGCCGCTGAGGGAGCTGTTTTTT.

This clone appeared a few times. CDR3 in DNA: TGTGCCAGCAGCTTAACTAGCGGGAGGGTTGGAGAGACCCAGTACTTC. It translates to CASSLTSGRVGETQYF. The chain uses TRBV7-3 and TRBJ2-5; TRBD2 matches 11 bases. J gave up 4 bases and V 0 bases, and 4 bases lay outside the gene matches. The CDR3 has 16 residues. Per germline, CDR1 SGHTA and CDR2 FQGTGA. Looking up the rest from reference TRBV7-3 and TRBJ2-5 gives the full variable domain: GAGVSQTPSNKVTEKGKYVELRCDPISGHTALYWYRQSLGQGPEFLIYFQGTGAADDSGLPNDRFFAVRPEGSVSTLKIQRTERGDSAVYLCASSLTSGRVGETQYFGPGTRLLVL.

This clone showed up just a few times. The genes are TRBV27 and TRBJ2-2; D might be TRBD1 (6 bases). The CDR3 runs to 16 residues. CDR1 MNHEY and CDR2 SMNVEV come from the germline V gene (reference sequence). The V and J ends lost 5 bases and 5 bases respectively, with 18 bases between them. The CDR3 DNA follows: TGTGCCAGCAGTACAGTCCACGGAACAGGGACCGGGGAGCTGTTTTTT. This sequence encodes CASSTVHGTGTGELFF.

This clone has only a few counts. The rearrangement joins TRBV5-6 to TRBJ1-4; D not certain. CDR1 SGHDT and CDR2 YYEEEE come from the germline V gene. The ends were cut back, 3 bases at V and 0 bases at J, with 12 bases in the middle. The CDR3 runs 16 residues. This CDR3 is CASSSRPAATNEKLFF. The CDR3 region has the DNA TGTGCCAGCAGCTCCCGGCCGGCTGCAACTAATGAAAAACTGTTTTTT.

V gene TRBV14 combines with J gene TRBJ1-5; 7 bases match TRBD1. Germline CDR1 reads SGHDN; CDR2 reads FVKESK. The CDR3 runs to 16 residues. V dropped 0 bases and J dropped 4; count of bases not matched to a gene: 6. CDR3 DNA: TGTGCCAGCAGCCAAGAGCGACAGGGCAGGAATCAGCCCCAGCATTTT. As protein: CASSQERQGRNQPQHF.

This chain uses TRBV13 with TRBJ1-2; possibly TRBD1 for D (5 bases). CDR3 length equals 15 residues. Germline CDR1 reads PRHDT; CDR2 reads FYEKMQ (reference sequence). V dropped 5 bases and J dropped 3 bases, with 16 bases sitting between them. The CDR3 nucleotides are TGTGCCAGCAGCACGATGATTGGGGGGGACTATGGCTACACCTTC. Residues: CASSTMIGGDYGYTF.

This clone was seen only a few times. The chain is built from TRBV4-3 and TRBJ2-7, with 7 bases aligning to TRBD2. The CDR3 spans 17 residues. J gave up 3 bases and V 0 bases, and 11 bases lay outside the gene matches. Germline CDR1 LGHNA, CDR2 YSLEER. The CDR3 coding sequence is TGCGCCAGCAGCCAAGAATCCGCGGGGGTGACTGGCTACGAGCAGTACTTC. Translating it yields CASSQESAGVTGYEQYF.

This clone was seen more than once but under ten times. This chain links TRBV2 with TRBJ2-7, with TRBD2 matching 8 bases. Germline lookup yields CDR1 SNHLY and CDR2 FYNNEI. V shed 7 bases and J 3 bases; nucleotides not matched to a gene: 17. The CDR3 length is 17 residues. This CDR3 is CASTLERGTSGNYEQYF. The CDR3 bases are TGTGCCAGCACCCTGGAAAGGGGAACTAGCGGAAACTACGAGCAGTACTTC.

This clone was picked up a small number of times. The genes are TRBV7-6 and TRBJ2-1; TRBD2 matches at 12 bases. J was trimmed by 4 bases and V by 4 bases; bases with no gene match: 5. The length of the CDR3 is 16 residues. Germline V gene data show CDR1 as SGHVS and CDR2 as FNYEAQ. CDR3 amino acids: CASSSTSGRSYNEQFF. The DNA for the CDR3 is TGTGCCAGCAGCTCGACTAGCGGGAGAAGTTACAATGAGCAGTTCTTC.

The table lists this clone with a few counts. The chain links TRBV28 to TRBJ1-2; D call uncertain. Looked up from germline, CDR1 is MDHEN and CDR2 is SYDVKM. The CDR3 is 15 amino acids. V was trimmed by 5 bases and J by 7 bases, leaving 20 bases between them. The CDR3: CASSPITAGESGYTF. In DNA form, the CDR3 reads TGTGCCAGCAGTCCCATCACGGCCGGGGAGAGTGGCTACACCTTC.

The gene calls are TRBV5-6 and TRBJ2-1; 9 nucleotides agree with TRBD1. Per the germline V gene, CDR1 is SGHDT and CDR2 is YYEEEE. V lost 4 bases and J lost 0; bases outside the gene matches: 14. This CDR3 comprises 19 residues. The CDR3: CASSALGQGILSSYNEQFF. DNA for the CDR3: TGTGCCAGCAGCGCACTGGGACAGGGCATTCTTAGCTCCTACAATGAGCAGTTCTTC.

This clone was seen a few times. The chain links TRBV15 to TRBJ2-1; TRBD2 matches 7 bases. Trimming removed 5 bases from V and 2 bases from J; junction bases left unmatched: 3. The CDR3 length is 14 residues. CDR1 and CDR2 from the germline V gene are LNHNV and YYDKDF (reference sequence). The CDR3 loop is CATSSAGAYNEQFF. DNA of the CDR3: TGTGCCACCAGCTCGGCGGGAGCCTACAATGAGCAGTTCTTC.

This clone appeared many times. This chain joins TRBV21-1 and TRBJ2-7; the listed D gene, TRBD1, was not tested against the DNA. TRBV21-1 is labeled a pseudogene. This CDR3 is 16 amino acids long. The CDR3 loop reads CASSKVDSPYSYEQYF. CDR3 DNA sequence: TGTGCCAGCAGCAAGGTGGACAGTCCCTACTCCTACGAGCAGTACTTC.

The CDR3 DNA reads as TGTGCCAGCAGAAGAGGGCTCACAGATACGCAGTATTTT. This gives the protein CASRRGLTDTQYF. The genes are TRBV2 and TRBJ2-3, with D perhaps TRBD2 (5 bases). There are 13 residues in the CDR3. V lost 6 bases and J 2 bases, leaving 9 bases between the germline ends. Germline V gives CDR1 SNHLY, CDR2 FYNNEI.

There are many counts of this clone. At the DNA level, this CDR3 is encoded by other sequences in the same sample as well. This rearrangement joins TRBV28 to TRBJ1-2; D not certain. The length of the CDR3 is 13 residues. Trimming left V 5 bases short and J 4 bases short, with 11 bases between. CDR1 is MDHEN and CDR2 is SYDVKM in the germline V gene. The CDR3 loop is CASSLSRGYGYTF. Here the CDR3 DNA reads TGTGCCAGCAGTCTATCTCGCGGCTATGGCTACACCTTC.

This clone was observed a handful of times. The chain uses TRBV4-3 and TRBJ2-6, with 11 bases fitting TRBD2. Germline CDR1 LGHNA, CDR2 YSLEER. J gave up 3 bases and V 0 bases, and 10 bases lay outside the gene matches. This CDR3 has 20 residues. The CDR3 DNA reads TGCGCCAGCAGCCAAGATTTTGCGCTAGCGGGAGGCAGTGGGGCCAACGTCCTGACTTTC. This sequence encodes CASSQDFALAGGSGANVLTF.